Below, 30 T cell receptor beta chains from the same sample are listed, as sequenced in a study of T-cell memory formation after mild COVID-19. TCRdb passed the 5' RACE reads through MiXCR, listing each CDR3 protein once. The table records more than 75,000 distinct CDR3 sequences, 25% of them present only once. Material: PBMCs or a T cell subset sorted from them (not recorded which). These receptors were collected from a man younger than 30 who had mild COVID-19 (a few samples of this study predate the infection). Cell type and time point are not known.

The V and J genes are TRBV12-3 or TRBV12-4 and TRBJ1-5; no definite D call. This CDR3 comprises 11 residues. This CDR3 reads CEGFGNQPQHF. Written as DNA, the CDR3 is TGTGAAGGGTTTGGAAATCAGCCCCAGCATTTT.

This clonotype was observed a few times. This CDR3 is CASSPSGMPYEQYF. The CDR3 coding sequence is TGCGCCAGCAGCCCCTCTGGTATGCCCTACGAGCAGTACTTC. The gene calls are TRBV5-1 and TRBJ2-7; D gene ambiguous. The CDR3 is 14 amino acids. Deletions cut 4 bases from V and 2 bases from J, with 13 bases between. CDR1 is SGHRS, CDR2 YFSETQ, per germline. Using reference TRBV5-1 and TRBJ2-7 for the parts outside the CDR3, the full variable domain is KAGVTQTPRYLIKTRGQQVTLSCSPISGHRSVSWYQQTPGQGLQFLFEYFSETQRNKGNFPGRFSGRQFSNSRSEMNVSTLELGDSALYLCASSPSGMPYEQYFGPGTRLTVT.

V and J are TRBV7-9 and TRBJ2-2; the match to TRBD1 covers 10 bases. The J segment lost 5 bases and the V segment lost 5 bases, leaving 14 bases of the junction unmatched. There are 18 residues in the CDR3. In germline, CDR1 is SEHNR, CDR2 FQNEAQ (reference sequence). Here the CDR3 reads CASSTRTNDRGRTGELFF. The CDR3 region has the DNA TGTGCCAGCAGCACACGGACGAACGACAGGGGGCGAACCGGGGAGCTGTTTTTT. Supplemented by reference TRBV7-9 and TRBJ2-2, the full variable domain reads DTGVSQNPRHKITKRGQNVTFRCDPISEHNRLYWYRQTLGQGPEFLTYFQNEAQLEKSRLLSDRFSAERPKGSFSTLEIQRTEQGDSAMYLCASSTRTNDRGRTGELFFGEGSRLTVL.

The CDR3 region has the DNA TGCGCCAGCAGCCAAGGTAGCGGGGGAATCTACGAGCAGTACTTC. It specifies CASSQGSGGIYEQYF. V gene TRBV4-1 combines with J gene TRBJ2-7, with 9 bases identical to TRBD2. V lost 1 base, J lost 3 bases, and 4 bases stayed unmatched. In germline, CDR1 is MGHRA, CDR2 YSYEKL. There are 15 residues in the CDR3.

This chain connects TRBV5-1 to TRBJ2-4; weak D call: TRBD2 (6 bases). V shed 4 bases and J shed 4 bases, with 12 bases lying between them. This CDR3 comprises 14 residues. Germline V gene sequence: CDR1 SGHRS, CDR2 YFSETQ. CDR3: CASSTGRGKNIQYF. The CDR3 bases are TGCGCCAGCAGCACAGGACGGGGGAAAAACATTCAGTACTTC.

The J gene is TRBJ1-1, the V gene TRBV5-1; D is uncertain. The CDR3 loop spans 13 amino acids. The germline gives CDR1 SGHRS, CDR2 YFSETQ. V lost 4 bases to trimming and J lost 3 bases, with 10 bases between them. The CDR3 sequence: CASSPLLDTEAFF. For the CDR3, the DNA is TGCGCCAGCAGCCCCCTTCTGGACACTGAAGCTTTCTTT. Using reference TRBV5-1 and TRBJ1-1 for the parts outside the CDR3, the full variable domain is KAGVTQTPRYLIKTRGQQVTLSCSPISGHRSVSWYQQTPGQGLQFLFEYFSETQRNKGNFPGRFSGRQFSNSRSEMNVSTLELGDSALYLCASSPLLDTEAFFGQGTRLTVV.

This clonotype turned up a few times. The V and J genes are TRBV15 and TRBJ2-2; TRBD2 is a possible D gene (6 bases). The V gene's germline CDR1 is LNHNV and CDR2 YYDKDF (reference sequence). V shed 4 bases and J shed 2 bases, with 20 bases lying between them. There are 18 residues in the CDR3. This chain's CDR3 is CATSKRGGYHYNTGELFF. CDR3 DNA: TGTGCCACCAGCAAACGGGGAGGATACCACTATAACACCGGGGAGCTGTTTTTT. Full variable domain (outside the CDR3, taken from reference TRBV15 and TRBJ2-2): DAMVIQNPRYQVTQFGKPVTLSCSQTLNHNVMYWYQQKSSQAPKLLFHYYDKDFNNEADTPDNFQSRRPNTSFCFLDIRSPGLGDTAMYLCATSKRGGYHYNTGELFFGEGSRLTVL.

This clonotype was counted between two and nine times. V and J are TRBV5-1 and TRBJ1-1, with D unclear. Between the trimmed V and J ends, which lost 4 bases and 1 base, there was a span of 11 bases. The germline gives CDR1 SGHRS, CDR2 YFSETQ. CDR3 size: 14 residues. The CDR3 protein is CASSGGRRNTEAFF. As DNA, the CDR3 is TGCGCCAGCAGCGGCGGACGGAGGAACACTGAAGCTTTCTTT. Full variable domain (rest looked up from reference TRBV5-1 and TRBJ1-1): KAGVTQTPRYLIKTRGQQVTLSCSPISGHRSVSWYQQTPGQGLQFLFEYFSETQRNKGNFPGRFSGRQFSNSRSEMNVSTLELGDSALYLCASSGGRRNTEAFFGQGTRLTVV.

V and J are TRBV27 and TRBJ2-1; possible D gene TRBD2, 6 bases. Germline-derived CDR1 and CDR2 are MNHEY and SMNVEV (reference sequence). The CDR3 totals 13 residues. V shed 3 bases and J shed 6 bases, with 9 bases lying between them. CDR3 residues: CASSFGGRNEQFF. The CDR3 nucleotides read TGTGCCAGCAGTTTCGGAGGGCGCAATGAGCAGTTCTTC.

In nucleotides, the CDR3 is TGCGCCAGCAGATTCAGGGATTCCAACACTGAAGCTTTCTTT. As protein: CASRFRDSNTEAFF. The chain links TRBV5-1 to TRBJ1-1; D is perhaps TRBD1 (5 bases). The V end lost 5 bases, the J end lost 2 bases, and 13 bases lay between the germline ends. The CDR3 has 14 amino acids. Germline V gene data show CDR1 as SGHRS and CDR2 as YFSETQ.

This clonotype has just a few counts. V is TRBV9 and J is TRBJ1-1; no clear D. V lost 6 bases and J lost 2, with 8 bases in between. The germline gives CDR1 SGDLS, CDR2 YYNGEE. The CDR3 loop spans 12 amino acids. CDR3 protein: CASKGGNTEAFF. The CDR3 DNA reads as TGTGCCAGCAAAGGAGGAAACACTGAAGCTTTCTTT.

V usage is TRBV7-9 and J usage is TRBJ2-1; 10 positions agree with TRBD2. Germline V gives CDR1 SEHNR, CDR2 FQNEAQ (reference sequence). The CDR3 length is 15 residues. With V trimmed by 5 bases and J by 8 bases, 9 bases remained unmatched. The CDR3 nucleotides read TGTGCCAGCAGCCCAGGGAGCGGGGGGGCCGATGAGCAGTTCTTC. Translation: CASSPGSGGADEQFF.

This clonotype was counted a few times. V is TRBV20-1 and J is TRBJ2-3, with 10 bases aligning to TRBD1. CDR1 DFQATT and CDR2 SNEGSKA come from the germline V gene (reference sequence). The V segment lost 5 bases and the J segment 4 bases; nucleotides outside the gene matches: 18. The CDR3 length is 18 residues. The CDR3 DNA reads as TGCAGTGCTCGTATCCCCCGGGACAGGGGTTTTAGGGCAGATACGCAGTATTTT. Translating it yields CSARIPRDRGFRADTQYF.

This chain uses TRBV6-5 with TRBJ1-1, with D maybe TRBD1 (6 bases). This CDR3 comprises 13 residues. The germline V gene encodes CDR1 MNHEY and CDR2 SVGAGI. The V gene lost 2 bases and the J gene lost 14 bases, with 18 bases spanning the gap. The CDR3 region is CASSYKEGTRRFF. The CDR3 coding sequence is TGTGCCAGCAGTTACAAGGAGGGGACAAGGCGGTTCTTT.

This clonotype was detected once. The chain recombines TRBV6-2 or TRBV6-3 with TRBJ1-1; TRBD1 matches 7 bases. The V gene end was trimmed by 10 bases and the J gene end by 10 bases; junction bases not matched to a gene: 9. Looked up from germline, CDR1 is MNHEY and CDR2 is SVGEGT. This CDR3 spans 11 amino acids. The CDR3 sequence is CATEGAAGAFF. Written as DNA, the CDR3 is TGTGCCACCGAGGGGGCCGCCGGAGCTTTCTTT.

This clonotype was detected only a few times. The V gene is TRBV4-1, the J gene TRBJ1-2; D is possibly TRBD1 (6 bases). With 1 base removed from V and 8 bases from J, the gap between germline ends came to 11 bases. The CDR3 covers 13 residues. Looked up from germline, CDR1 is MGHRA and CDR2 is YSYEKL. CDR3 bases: TGCGCCAGCAGCCAAGTTGAGGGGGTGGGCTACACCTTC. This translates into CASSQVEGVGYTF.

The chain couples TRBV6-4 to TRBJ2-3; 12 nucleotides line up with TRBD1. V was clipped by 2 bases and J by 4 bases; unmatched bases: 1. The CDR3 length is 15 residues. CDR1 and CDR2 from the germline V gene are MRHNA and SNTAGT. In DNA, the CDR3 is TGTGCCAGCAGTGACGGGACAGGGGGCGCAGATACGCAGTATTTT. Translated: CASSDGTGGADTQYF.

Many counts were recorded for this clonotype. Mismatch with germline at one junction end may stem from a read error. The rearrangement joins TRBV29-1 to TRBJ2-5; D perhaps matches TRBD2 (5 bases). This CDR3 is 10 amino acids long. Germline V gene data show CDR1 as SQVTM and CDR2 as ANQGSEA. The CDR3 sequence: CSVEDPRVDF. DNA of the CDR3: TGCAGCGTTGAAGATCCGAGGGTGGACTTC.

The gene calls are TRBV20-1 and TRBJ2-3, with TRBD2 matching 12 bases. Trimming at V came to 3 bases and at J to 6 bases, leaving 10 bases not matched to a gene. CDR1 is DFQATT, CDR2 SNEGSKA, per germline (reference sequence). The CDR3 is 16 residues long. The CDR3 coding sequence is TGCAGTGCTAGGGGAACTAGCGGGGGGCAATGGGATACGCAGTATTTT. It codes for CSARGTSGGQWDTQYF.

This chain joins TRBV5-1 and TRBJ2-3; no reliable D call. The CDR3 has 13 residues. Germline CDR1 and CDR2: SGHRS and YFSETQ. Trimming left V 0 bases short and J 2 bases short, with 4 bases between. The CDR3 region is CASSLVSTDTQYF. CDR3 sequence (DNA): TGCGCCAGCAGCTTGGTTTCCACAGATACGCAGTATTTT.

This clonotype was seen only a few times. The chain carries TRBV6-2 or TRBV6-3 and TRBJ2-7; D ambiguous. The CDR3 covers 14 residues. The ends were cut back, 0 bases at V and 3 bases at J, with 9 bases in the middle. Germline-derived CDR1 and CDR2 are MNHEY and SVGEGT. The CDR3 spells CASSYSRHDYEQYV. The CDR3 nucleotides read TGTGCCAGCAGTTACTCGAGGCACGACTACGAGCAGTACGTC.

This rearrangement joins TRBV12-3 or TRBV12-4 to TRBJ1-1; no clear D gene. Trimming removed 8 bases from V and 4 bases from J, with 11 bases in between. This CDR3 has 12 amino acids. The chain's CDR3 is CASSTRSTEAFF. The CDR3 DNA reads TGTGCCAGCTCGACACGGAGCACTGAAGCTTTCTTT.

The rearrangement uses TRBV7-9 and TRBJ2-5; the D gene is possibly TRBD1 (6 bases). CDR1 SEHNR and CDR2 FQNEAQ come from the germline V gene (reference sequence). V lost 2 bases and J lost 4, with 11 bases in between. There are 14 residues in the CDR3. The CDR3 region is CASSLFTTGETQYF. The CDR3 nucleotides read TGTGCCAGCAGCTTATTTACGACAGGAGAGACCCAGTACTTC.

The CDR3 is CATSDPPRGDHEQFF. The CDR3 DNA sequence: TGTGCCACCAGTGATCCGCCACGGGGTGACCATGAGCAGTTCTTC. The rearrangement uses TRBV24-1 and TRBJ2-1; D is possibly TRBD2 (5 bases). V gave up 3 bases and J gave up 8 bases, with 16 bases separating them. The CDR3 is 15 residues long. Germline CDR1 reads KGHDR; CDR2 reads SFDVKD.

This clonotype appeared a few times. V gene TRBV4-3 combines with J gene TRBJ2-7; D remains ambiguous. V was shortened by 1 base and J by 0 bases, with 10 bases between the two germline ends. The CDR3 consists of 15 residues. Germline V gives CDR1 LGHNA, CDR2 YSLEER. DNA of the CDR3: TGCGCCAGCAGCCAAGTTGCGGATTTCTCCTACGAGCAGTACTTC. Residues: CASSQVADFSYEQYF.

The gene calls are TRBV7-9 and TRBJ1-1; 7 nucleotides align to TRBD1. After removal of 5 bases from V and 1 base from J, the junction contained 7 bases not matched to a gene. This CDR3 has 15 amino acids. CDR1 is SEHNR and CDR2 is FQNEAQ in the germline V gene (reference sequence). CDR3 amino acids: CASSAPGTENTEAFF. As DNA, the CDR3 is TGTGCCAGCAGCGCACCCGGGACAGAGAACACTGAAGCTTTCTTT.

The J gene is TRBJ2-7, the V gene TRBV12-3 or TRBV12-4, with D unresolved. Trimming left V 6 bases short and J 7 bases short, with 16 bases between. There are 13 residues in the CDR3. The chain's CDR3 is CASSYGSGVEQYF. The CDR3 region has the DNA TGTGCCAGCAGCTATGGCTCGGGCGTTGAGCAGTACTTC.

The DNA for the CDR3 is TGTGCCAGCAGCTCTACGGGGATCGGGGAGCTGTTTTTT. This codes for CASSSTGIGELFF. The chain recombines TRBV27 with TRBJ2-2; D may be TRBD2 (5 bases). Per germline, CDR1 MNHEY and CDR2 SMNVEV (reference sequence). CDR3 size: 13 residues. Trimming took off 6 bases at V and 7 bases at J, with 12 bases between the two ends.

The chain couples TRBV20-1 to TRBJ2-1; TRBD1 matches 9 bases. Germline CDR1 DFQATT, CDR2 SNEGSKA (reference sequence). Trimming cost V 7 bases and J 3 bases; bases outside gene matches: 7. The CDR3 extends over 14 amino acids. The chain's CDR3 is CSVFPGQGYNEQFF. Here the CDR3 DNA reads TGCAGTGTATTCCCGGGACAGGGCTACAATGAGCAGTTCTTC.

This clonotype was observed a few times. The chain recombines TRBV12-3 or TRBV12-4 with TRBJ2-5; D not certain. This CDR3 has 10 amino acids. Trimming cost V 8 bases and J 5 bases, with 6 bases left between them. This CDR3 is CASGGETQYF. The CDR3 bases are TGTGCCAGCGGTGGGGAGACCCAGTACTTC.